This entry concerns a single T cell receptor (beta chain). Its cognate antigen is unknown. The data are from a study of T cell repertoires in aging, cancer and after chemotherapy. Study-wide context: Six age groups, ranging from 30 or younger to 70 or older, included the donors. Repeat sampling of healthy donors over several months to years showed clear clonal overlap. General study results and limits: Loss of evenness, beyond lost richness, contributed to age-related TCR diversity decline in cancer patients.

A mixed TRB-A/B primer pool amplified rearranged TRB by multiplex touch-down PCR. TCRdb ran MiXCR on the multiplex PCR reads and lists one entry per CDR3 protein. The sample carries about 15,000 distinct CDR3 sequences, about 50% recorded once. The template was genomic DNA from peripheral blood, not RNA. This CDR3 has 17 amino acids. Per the germline V gene, CDR1 is SGHDT and CDR2 is YYEEEE. V gave up 0 bases and J gave up 6 bases, with 19 bases separating them. The TCR comes from a human donor in good health. The sequenced sample was blood. The rearrangement joins TRBV5-6 to TRBJ2-1; D remains unclear. The CDR3 region is CASSLGYGPRKSNEQFF. The CDR3 DNA is TGTGCCAGCAGCTTGGGGTACGGGCCTAGAAAGAGCAATGAGCAGTTCTTC.